The next 27 T cell receptor beta chains were all read from a single sample in a study of blood T cell repertoires in COVID-19. The data were produced by immunoSEQ multiplex PCR, yet TCRdb's version contains in-frame clones alone and is incomplete. This table holds 45,000 to 50,000 clones, less than 90% found once. Sample: peripheral blood. The origin of the receptors is a human donor in a cohort sampled during active COVID-19.

This clone was picked up one time. The rearrangement links TRBV7-6 to TRBJ1-2; maybe TRBD1 (5 bases). Looked up from germline, CDR1 is SGHVS and CDR2 is FNYEAQ. The CDR3 runs to 16 residues. V lost 1 base, J lost 6 bases, and 18 bases lay in between. CDR3 in amino acids: CASSLEQGLTKDGYTF. CDR3 nucleotides: TGTGCCAGCAGCTTAGAGCAGGGATTAACAAAAGATGGCTACACCTTC.

The genes are TRBV5-1 and TRBJ2-7; D remains ambiguous. Trimming removed 5 bases from V and 0 bases from J, with 12 bases in between. The CDR3 is made up of 14 amino acids. Per the germline V gene, CDR1 is SGHRS and CDR2 is YFSETQ. CDR3 residues: CASSPGQSSYEQYF. The CDR3 bases are TGCGCCAGCAGTCCGGGTCAAAGCTCCTACGAGCAGTACTTC.

This rearrangement joins TRBV3-1 (or the pseudogene TRBV3-2) to TRBJ1-4, with 10 bases fitting TRBD1. With V trimmed by 4 bases and J by 7 bases, 0 bases remained unmatched. CDR1 is LGHDT, CDR2 YNNKEL, per germline (reference sequence). This CDR3 spans 13 amino acids. The CDR3 here is CASSRDRGEKLFF. CDR3 nucleotides: TGTGCCAGCAGCCGGGACAGGGGTGAAAAACTGTTTTTT.

The rearrangement uses TRBV27 and TRBJ1-1; D might be TRBD1 (5 bases). The ends were cut back, 5 bases at V and 5 bases at J, with 21 bases in the middle. Germline values: CDR1 MNHEY, CDR2 SMNVEV (reference sequence). The CDR3 covers 16 residues. The CDR3 spells CASSPGEGRGGTEAFF. Written as DNA, the CDR3 is TGTGCCAGCAGTCCTGGCGAGGGTAGGGGAGGAACTGAAGCTTTCTTT.

The chain couples TRBV11-2 to TRBJ2-1; 8 nucleotides align to TRBD2. CDR1 SGHAT and CDR2 FQNNGV come from the germline V gene. This CDR3 has 15 residues. V was clipped by 1 base and J by 8 bases; unmatched bases: 7. The CDR3 DNA follows: TGTGCCAGCAGCTTAGTCGGGGGGGCGTTCGATGAGCAGTTCTTC. This translates into CASSLVGGAFDEQFF.

The chain is built from TRBV7-2 and TRBJ1-2; D gene uncertain. CDR3 length: 14 residues. Germline assignment: CDR1 SGHTA and CDR2 FQGNSA. V was trimmed by 0 bases and J by 6 bases, leaving 11 bases between them. The CDR3 DNA is TGTGCCAGCAGCTTAGCCTTCTTGGGCGATGGCTACACCTTC. Its translation: CASSLAFLGDGYTF.

This clone was picked up one time. V and J are TRBV5-4 and TRBJ2-6, with D possibly TRBD2 on 6 matching bases. CDR3 length equals 17 residues. CDR1 SGHNT and CDR2 YYREEE come from the germline V gene (reference sequence). Trimming stripped 4 bases from V and 2 bases from J, with 16 bases between. CDR3 region: CASSRGGTGPGANVLTF. The CDR3 bases are TGTGCCAGCAGCAGGGGAGGAACCGGCCCTGGGGCCAACGTCCTGACTTTC.

The V and J genes are TRBV3-1 (or the pseudogene TRBV3-2) and TRBJ2-5, with D uncertain. This CDR3 has 14 residues. Trimming removed 3 bases at V and 3 bases at J, with 11 bases between. Per the germline V gene, CDR1 is LGHDT and CDR2 is YNNKEL (reference sequence). CDR3 coding DNA: TGTGCCAGCAGCCAGCGAAAGTTCAAAGAGACCCAGTACTTC. Translated: CASSQRKFKETQYF.

CDR3 region: CASSPGDRGIAGNTIYF. In DNA form, the CDR3 reads TGCGCCAGCAGCCCGGGGGACAGGGGAATTGCTGGAAACACCATATATTTT. The chain employs TRBV5-1 and TRBJ1-3, with TRBD1 identical over 10 bases. Looked up from germline, CDR1 is SGHRS and CDR2 is YFSETQ. This CDR3 has 17 amino acids. Trimming took 4 bases from V and 2 from J; bases not matched to a gene: 9.

V is TRBV2 and J is TRBJ1-2, with D tentatively TRBD1 (6 bases). From germline, CDR1 is SNHLY and CDR2 FYNNEI. Trimming pared 3 bases from V and 2 bases from J, leaving 7 bases between. The length of the CDR3 is 13 residues. The CDR3 protein is CASSDRGNYGYTF. The CDR3 coding sequence is TGTGCCAGCAGTGACAGGGGAAACTATGGCTACACCTTC.

V is TRBV5-8 and J is TRBJ1-5; D not certain. Trimming removed 4 bases at V and 1 base at J, with 12 bases between. In germline, CDR1 is SGHTS, CDR2 YDEGEE. The CDR3 length is 15 residues. Here the CDR3 reads CASSPRRASNQPQHF. CDR3 DNA sequence: TGTGCCAGCAGCCCAAGGAGGGCGAGCAATCAGCCCCAGCATTTT. Full variable domain (outside the CDR3, taken from reference TRBV5-8 and TRBJ1-5): EAGVTQSPTHLIKTRGQQATLRCSPISGHTSVYWYQQALGLGLQFLLWYDEGEERNRGNFPPRFSGRQFPNYSSELNVNALELEDSALYLCASSPRRASNQPQHFGDGTRLSIL.

In this sample, this clone turned up once. This sequence joins TRBV30 and TRBJ2-7, with 7 bases fitting TRBD1. V lost 2 bases to trimming and J lost 3 bases; unmatched junction nucleotides: 10. The CDR3 is 15 amino acids. Per the germline V gene, CDR1 is GTSNPN and CDR2 is SVGIG (reference sequence). The CDR3 spells CAWSLGGRGNYEQYF. CDR3 nucleotides: TGTGCCTGGAGTCTCGGCGGCAGGGGGAACTACGAGCAGTACTTC.

The chain joins TRBV6-5 to TRBJ2-3, with D unclear. The germline CDR1 and CDR2 sequences are MNHEY and SVGAGI. The CDR3 is 11 amino acids. Trimming took 5 bases from V and 8 from J, leaving 8 bases between them. The CDR3 DNA is TGTGCCAGCAGTACCGAGAGTACGCAGTATTTT. Translation gives CASSTESTQYF.

This clone was seen a handful of times. V gene TRBV3-1 (or the pseudogene TRBV3-2) combines with J gene TRBJ2-7; 9 bases align to TRBD2. Germline V CDR1 and CDR2: LGHDT, YNNKEL (reference sequence). Unmatched junction bases numbered 8, after V lost 3 bases and J lost 5 bases. The CDR3 is 15 amino acids. This chain's CDR3 is CASSQQAGGRNEQYF. CDR3 DNA sequence: TGTGCCAGCAGCCAGCAAGCGGGGGGCCGGAACGAGCAGTACTTC.

CDR3 region: CASSSRQVTDTQYF. CDR3 DNA: TGTGCCAGCAGCTCCAGACAGGTCACAGATACGCAGTATTTT. The J gene is TRBJ2-3, the V gene TRBV11-2, with D tentatively TRBD1 (6 bases). In germline, CDR1 is SGHAT, CDR2 FQNNGV. CDR3 length equals 14 residues. The germline V and J ends were trimmed by 4 bases and 2 bases, with 10 bases remaining between them.

CDR3 region: CASSVEAGTGELFF. The CDR3 DNA sequence: TGTGCCAGCAGCGTAGAGGCGGGCACCGGGGAGCTGTTTTTT. V is TRBV9 and J is TRBJ2-2; tentative D call: TRBD2 (5 bases). There are 14 residues in the CDR3. CDR1 and CDR2 (germline): SGDLS, YYNGEE. Trimming stripped 0 bases from V and 4 bases from J, with 7 bases between.

The chain links TRBV19 to TRBJ1-2; D may be TRBD1 (5 bases). The CDR3 is made up of 15 amino acids. Looked up from germline, CDR1 is LNHDA and CDR2 is SQIVND (reference sequence). Trimming pared 5 bases from V and 2 bases from J, leaving 15 bases between. The CDR3 loop reads CASSPRGTDNYGYTF. The CDR3 region has the DNA TGTGCCAGTAGTCCCCGGGGGACGGACAACTATGGCTACACCTTC.

The chain combines TRBV5-5 with TRBJ1-2; 9 bases match TRBD1. From germline, CDR1 is SGHKS and CDR2 YYEKEE (reference sequence). This CDR3 has 15 residues. V was pared by 4 bases and J by 4 bases, with 8 bases of the junction left unmatched. The CDR3: CASSQGQGLAYGYTF. The CDR3 DNA sequence: TGTGCCAGCAGCCAAGGACAGGGGTTAGCCTATGGCTACACCTTC.

J is TRBJ1-2 and V is TRBV9, with 7 nucleotides matching TRBD1. This CDR3 contains 15 residues. In germline, CDR1 is SGDLS, CDR2 YYNGEE. V trimming: 0 bases; J trimming: 2 bases; junction bases outside the gene matches: 4. CDR3 protein: CASSVVQGTNYGYTF. Here the CDR3 DNA reads TGTGCCAGCAGCGTAGTACAGGGGACAAACTATGGCTACACCTTC.

This clone occurred once. V gene TRBV9 combines with J gene TRBJ1-2; D possibly corresponds to TRBD1 (5 bases). Germline lookup yields CDR1 SGDLS and CDR2 YYNGEE. The CDR3 is 15 amino acids. The germline V and J ends were trimmed by 0 bases and 8 bases, with 17 bases remaining between them. CDR3 in DNA: TGTGCCAGCAGCGTAGGGGGGACTCCCCCCGGAGGCTACACCTTC. This encodes CASSVGGTPPGGYTF.

The gene calls are TRBV5-6 and TRBJ2-1; TRBD2 matches 8 bases. This CDR3 is 16 amino acids long. J was trimmed by 8 bases and V by 3 bases; bases with no gene match: 13. CDR1 and CDR2 (germline): SGHDT, YYEEEE. The CDR3 bases are TGTGCCAGCAGCTCCCTCGGGGGGGGGCCTGTCGATGAGCAGTTCTTC. The encoded protein is CASSSLGGGPVDEQFF.

To note about this clone: At one end, the junction sequence differs from germline, possibly due to a read error. The rearrangement links TRBV7-7 to TRBJ1-5; a possible D gene is TRBD1 (5 bases). The CDR3 loop spans 14 amino acids. Germline V gives CDR1 SSHAT, CDR2 FNYEAQ (reference sequence). CDR3 sequence reads: CASSLRVGDQPQHF. Written as DNA, the CDR3 is TGTGCTAGCAGCCTACGAGTAGGGGATCAGCCCCAGCATTTT.

This clone was found once. As DNA, the CDR3 is TGTGCCGGTCAGCGGGGGCCGGTCGTCACCGGGGAGCTGTTTTTT. As protein: CAGQRGPVVTGELFF. This sequence joins TRBV6-5 and TRBJ2-2; 8 nucleotides align to TRBD2. Losses at the gene ends were 11 bases for V and 4 bases for J; bases not matched to a gene: 12. This CDR3 is 15 amino acids long. Per the germline V gene, CDR1 is MNHEY and CDR2 is SVGAGI.

This chain links TRBV5-5 with TRBJ1-5, with D unresolved. The length of the CDR3 is 13 residues. The germline V and J ends were trimmed by 4 bases and 5 bases, with 10 bases remaining between them. The germline V gene has CDR1 SGHKS and CDR2 YYEKEE (reference sequence). DNA for the CDR3: TGTGCCAGCAGCCCGTCCCGGGATCAGCCCCAGCATTTT. Protein: CASSPSRDQPQHF.

This sequence joins TRBV13 and TRBJ2-6; tentative D call: TRBD1 (6 bases). Trimming left V 3 bases short and J 4 bases short, with 10 bases between. The CDR3 runs 15 residues. CDR1 and CDR2 (germline): PRHDT, FYEKMQ (reference sequence). In DNA, the CDR3 is TGTGCCAGCAGCTTTACAGGGAGCGGGGCCAACGTCCTGACTTTC. This translates into CASSFTGSGANVLTF.

The chain is built from TRBV7-9 and TRBJ1-4; maybe TRBD1 (6 bases). The CDR3 is made up of 14 amino acids. Trimming took off 5 bases at V and 4 bases at J, with 11 bases between the two ends. Germline values: CDR1 SEHNR, CDR2 FQNEAQ (reference sequence). DNA of the CDR3: TGTGCCAGCAGCGAAGGGGGAATTAATGAAAAACTGTTTTTT. This translates into CASSEGGINEKLFF.

The chain couples TRBV5-1 to TRBJ2-4, with 7 bases identical to TRBD1. After removal of 3 bases from V and 8 bases from J, the junction contained 5 bases not matched to a gene. Germline values: CDR1 SGHRS, CDR2 YFSETQ. The length of the CDR3 is 13 residues. The CDR3: CASSSTGDHIQYF. Written as DNA, the CDR3 is TGCGCCAGCAGCTCTACAGGGGACCACATTCAGTACTTC.